The clone carrying this T cell receptor (beta chain) has only a few counts. The J segment lost 1 base and the V segment lost 6 bases, leaving 8 bases of the junction unmatched. Germline lookup yields CDR1 MNHEY and CDR2 SMNVEV (reference sequence). The CDR3 is 15 amino acids. Unique molecular identifiers were present on the cDNA, which also gained a universal primer site by template switching. TCRdb fed the 5' RACE reads into MiXCR, producing one record per CDR3 protein. The sample has about 220,000 distinct CDR3 sequences; around 6.9% are singletons. This specimen comes from a study of identical twins. The sample also formed part of further work on yellow fever vaccine responses in identical twins.

J is TRBJ2-7 and V is TRBV27; 8 bases align to TRBD1. The sample consisted of memory (CD45RO+) T cells sorted from blood. The receptor was derived from a woman aged 18-29 years in good health. The CDR3, as DNA: TGTGCCAGCAGCCAACGACAGGGGTGGTCCTACGAGCAGTACTTC. Protein sequence: CASSQRQGWSYEQYF.